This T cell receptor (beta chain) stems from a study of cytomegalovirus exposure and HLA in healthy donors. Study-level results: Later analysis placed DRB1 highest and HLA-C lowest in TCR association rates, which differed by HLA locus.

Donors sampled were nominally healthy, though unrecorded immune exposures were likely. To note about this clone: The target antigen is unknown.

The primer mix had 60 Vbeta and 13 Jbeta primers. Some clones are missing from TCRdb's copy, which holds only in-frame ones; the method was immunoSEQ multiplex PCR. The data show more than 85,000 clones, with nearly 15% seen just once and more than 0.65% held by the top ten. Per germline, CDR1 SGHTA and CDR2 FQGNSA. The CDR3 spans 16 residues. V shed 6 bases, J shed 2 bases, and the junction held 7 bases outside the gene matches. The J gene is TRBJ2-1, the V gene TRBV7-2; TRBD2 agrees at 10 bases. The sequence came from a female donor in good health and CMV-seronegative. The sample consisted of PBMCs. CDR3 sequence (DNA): TGTGCCAGCAGTAGGGTCCTAGCGGGAGCCTACAATGAGCAGTTCTTC. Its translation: CASSRVLAGAYNEQFF.